Listed below are T cell receptor beta chains from one sample, sequenced in a study of T cell responses to AZD1222 COVID-19 vaccine. TCRdb's copy holds only in-frame clones and misses some; the assay was immunoSEQ multiplex PCR. Of roughly 80,000 clones listed, about 90% were seen once; the top ten hold 5% to 6%. Source: peripheral blood, taken on day 0 of AZD1222 vaccination. The receptors were sampled from an adult in good health. CDR3s include the opening cysteine and the closing phenylalanine or tryptophan. D genes are given only for firm matches. Some rows mark clone size as missing; the rest say once, few, many or name a class of expanded clone.

J gene	clone size	D gene	V gene	CDR3 protein	CDR3 DNA
TRBJ1-1	NA	NA	TRBV2	CASNNQQGTEAFF	TGTGCCAGCAATAATCAACAGGGCACTGAAGCTTTCTTT
TRBJ2-1	NA	TRBD1	TRBV4-1	CASSQSRGQGTDEQFF	TGCGCCAGCAGCCAATCTAGGGGACAGGGGACCGATGAGCAGTTCTTC
TRBJ2-2	NA	TRBD1	TRBV19	CASRDRGAGKRNTGELFF	TGTGCCAGTAGGGACAGGGGGGCCGGCAAGCGAAACACCGGGGAGCTGTTTTTT
TRBJ1-5	NA	NA	TRBV7-2	CASSLRGNQPQHF	TGTGCCAGCAGCTTACGGGGCAATCAGCCCCAGCATTTT
TRBJ2-2	medium-sized	TRBD1	TRBV29-1	CSVEGTGGTGELFF	TGCAGCGTTGAAGGGACAGGGGGCACCGGGGAGCTGTTTTTT
TRBJ2-1	NA	TRBD2	TRBV7-3	CASSSGGTSEPNEQFF	TGTGCCAGCAGCTCTGGGGGGACTAGCGAACCCAATGAGCAGTTCTTC
TRBJ1-2	NA	NA	TRBV6-5	CASRAGDTNYGYTF	TGTGCCAGCCGGGCTGGGGACACAAACTATGGCTACACCTTC
TRBJ2-3	NA	NA	TRBV20-1	CSASLQRGADTQYF	TGCAGTGCTAGTCTCCAAAGGGGCGCAGATACGCAGTATTTT
TRBJ1-5	NA	NA	TRBV7-2	CASSLVLGVNQPQHF	TGTGCCAGCAGCTTAGTGTTGGGGGTAAATCAGCCCCAGCATTTT
TRBJ1-5	NA	NA	TRBV5-1	CASSPGVFNQPQHF	TGCGCCAGCAGTCCAGGGGTATTCAATCAGCCCCAGCATTTT
TRBJ1-6	NA	NA	TRBV7-9	CASSSPGGSPGDSPLHF	TGTGCCAGCAGTTCTCCGGGGGGCTCCCCTGGGGATTCACCCCTCCACTTT
TRBJ2-3	NA	NA	TRBV5-4	CASSLGEFMYKDTQYF	TGTGCCAGCAGCTTGGGGGAGTTTATGTATAAGGATACGCAGTATTTT
TRBJ1-5	NA	NA	TRBV3-1/TRBV3-2	CASSQDQHMDQPQHF	TGTGCCAGCAGCCAAGACCAGCATATGGATCAGCCCCAGCATTTT
TRBJ1-2	NA	NA	TRBV5-1	CASRGAGHTNYGYTF	TGCGCCAGCAGGGGCGCGGGCCACACTAACTATGGCTACACCTTC
TRBJ1-1	NA	NA	TRBV7-9	CASSKGQENTEAFF	TGTGCCAGCAGCAAGGGACAAGAGAACACTGAAGCTTTCTTT
TRBJ2-1	NA	TRBD1	TRBV30	CAWSGDRLPYNEQFF	TGTGCCTGGAGTGGGGACAGGCTTCCCTACAATGAGCAGTTCTTC
TRBJ1-4	NA	NA	TRBV7-9	CASSLAGGNEKLFF	TGTGCCAGCAGCTTAGCGGGGGGGAATGAAAAACTGTTTTTT
TRBJ2-2	NA	TRBD2	TRBV30	CAWSPGTRSSGELFF	TGTGCCTGGAGTCCTGGGACTAGGTCGTCCGGGGAGCTGTTTTTT
TRBJ1-3	NA	NA	TRBV7-2	CASSLGSGPGNTIYF	TGTGCCAGCAGCTTAGGATCCGGACCCGGAAACACCATATATTTT
TRBJ2-3	NA	TRBD2	TRBV27	CASSPGGAGGPTQYF	TGTGCCAGCAGCCCCGGGGGAGCGGGGGGCCCTACGCAGTATTTT
TRBJ1-6	NA	NA	TRBV27	CASRTAGVDSPLHF	TGTGCCAGCAGGACGGCGGGGGTTGATTCACCCCTCCACTTT
TRBJ1-1	NA	TRBD1	TRBV5-8	CASSLVTTGATEAFF	TGTGCCAGCAGCTTGGTCACGACAGGGGCCACTGAAGCTTTCTTT
TRBJ2-2	once	TRBD1	TRBV24-1	CATSELGTGETGELFF	TGTGCCACCAGTGAATTGGGGACAGGGGAAACCGGGGAGCTGTTTTTT
TRBJ2-3	NA	TRBD2	TRBV7-2	CASSPPGLAGDNQYF	TGTGCCAGCAGCCCCCCGGGACTAGCGGGGGACAACCAGTATTTT
TRBJ1-5	NA	NA	TRBV27	CASSLSKGVGNQPQHF	TGTGCCAGCAGTTTATCGAAGGGTGTGGGCAATCAGCCCCAGCATTTT
TRBJ1-3	NA	NA	TRBV6-5	CASTALTSGNTIYF	TGTGCCAGCACAGCGCTTACCTCTGGAAACACCATATATTTT